This entry lists 13 T cell receptor beta chains sequenced from one sample in a study of T cell responses to AZD1222 COVID-19 vaccine. The assay was immunoSEQ multiplex PCR, and TCRdb's table has in-frame clones only and misses some. The sample contains some 120,000 clones, roughly 90% of which appear only once. Specimen: peripheral blood, collected on day 0 of AZD1222 vaccination. The receptors shown here come from an adult in good health.

The table lists this clone with a count of one. V usage is TRBV20-1 and J usage is TRBJ2-7; 13 positions agree with TRBD2. CDR1 and CDR2 (germline): DFQATT, SNEGSKA (reference sequence). CDR3 size: 14 residues. After removal of 3 bases from V and 5 bases from J, the junction contained 4 bases not matched to a gene. The CDR3 protein is CSASRTSGRNEQYF. In nucleotides, the CDR3 is TGCAGTGCTAGTAGGACTAGCGGGAGAAACGAGCAGTACTTC.

This clone was observed a handful of times. The chain combines TRBV6-5 with TRBJ1-1; no clear D gene. CDR3 length: 13 residues. The V end lost 3 bases, the J end lost 3 bases, and 8 bases lay between the germline ends. The germline V gene has CDR1 MNHEY and CDR2 SVGAGI. The CDR3 DNA reads TGTGCCAGCAGTTATTCAGGCTACACTGAAGCTTTCTTT. Translating it yields CASSYSGYTEAFF.

V is TRBV2 and J is TRBJ2-5; 8 nucleotides align to TRBD1. Trimming at V came to 4 bases and at J to 0 bases, leaving 7 bases not matched to a gene. The CDR3 runs 16 residues. Looked up from germline, CDR1 is SNHLY and CDR2 is FYNNEI. CDR3 sequence (DNA): TGTGCCAGCAGTGTAACTGGACAGGGTCACCAAGAGACCCAGTACTTC. It yields the protein CASSVTGQGHQETQYF.

The chain joins TRBV4-1 to TRBJ2-7; no clear D. Trimming removed 0 bases from V and 4 bases from J, with 7 bases in between. The CDR3 totals 13 residues. Germline CDR1 is MGHRA and CDR2 is YSYEKL. The CDR3 bases are TGCGCCAGCAGCCAAGATCTAGGGTACGAGCAGTACTTC. This encodes CASSQDLGYEQYF.

This clone appeared a few times. The chain uses TRBV28 and TRBJ1-3, with TRBD1 identical over 9 bases. V was pared by 2 bases and J by 4 bases, with 9 bases of the junction left unmatched. The CDR3 consists of 17 residues. Germline V gene lookup returns CDR1 MDHEN and CDR2 SYDVKM. CDR3: CASSLPRTGVRGNTIYF. CDR3 bases: TGTGCCAGCAGTTTACCTCGGACAGGGGTGAGGGGAAACACCATATATTTT. Supplemented by reference TRBV28 and TRBJ1-3, the full variable domain reads DVKVTQSSRYLVKRTGEKVFLECVQDMDHENMFWYRQDPGLGLRLIYFSYDVKMKEKGDIPEGYSVSREKKERFSLILESASTNQTSMYLCASSLPRTGVRGNTIYFGEGSWLTVV.

The chain has TRBV6-5 and TRBJ2-7; D is perhaps TRBD2 (6 bases). Germline V gene lookup returns CDR1 MNHEY and CDR2 SVGAGI. Between the trimmed V and J ends, which lost 5 bases and 3 bases, there was a span of 11 bases. The CDR3 has 13 residues. The CDR3 nucleotides read TGTGCCAGCAGTATCGGGACTTACTACGAGCAGTACTTC. This encodes CASSIGTYYEQYF.

The chain combines TRBV2 with TRBJ2-7, with 9 nucleotides matching TRBD1. CDR3 length: 14 amino acids. The V gene end was trimmed by 1 base and the J gene end by 4 bases; junction bases not matched to a gene: 2. Germline V lookup: CDR1 SNHLY, CDR2 FYNNEI. The CDR3 is CASSEETGGYEQYF. The DNA for the CDR3 is TGTGCCAGCAGTGAAGAGACAGGGGGTTACGAGCAGTACTTC.

The rearrangement links TRBV7-3 to TRBJ2-1, with 10 bases that match TRBD1. The V segment lost 5 bases and the J segment 7 bases; nucleotides outside the gene matches: 8. The CDR3 runs to 15 residues. The germline CDR1 and CDR2 sequences are SGHTA and FQGTGA. The CDR3 region is CASSRDRGDWNEQFF. The CDR3, as DNA: TGTGCCAGCAGCCGGGACAGGGGTGATTGGAATGAGCAGTTCTTC.

The chain is built from TRBV4-1 and TRBJ1-1; TRBD1 matches at 11 bases. The CDR3 is 21 residues long. With 0 bases clipped from V and 0 bases from J, the junction kept 15 bases outside the gene matches. CDR1 is MGHRA, CDR2 YSYEKL, per germline. CDR3 sequence reads: CASSQDSPDRGRLSMNTEAFF. CDR3 bases: TGCGCCAGCAGCCAAGATTCCCCGGACAGGGGGCGATTGTCCATGAACACTGAAGCTTTCTTT.

CDR3 amino acids: CASSFRPLDEQYF. In nucleotides, the CDR3 is TGTGCCAGCAGCTTTCGGCCCCTCGACGAGCAGTACTTC. The V gene is TRBV5-4, the J gene TRBJ2-7, with D hard to call. CDR3 length: 13 residues. CDR1 and CDR2 (germline): SGHNT, YYREEE (reference sequence). The germline V and J ends were trimmed by 2 bases and 5 bases, with 11 bases remaining between them.

CDR3 residues: CASSEVVQGRPNYGYTF. CDR3 in DNA: TGTGCCAGCAGTGAAGTTGTCCAGGGGCGACCTAACTATGGCTACACCTTC. The rearrangement joins TRBV6-1 to TRBJ1-2, with TRBD1 as a possible D gene (6 bases). The CDR3 extends over 17 amino acids. In germline, CDR1 is MNHNS, CDR2 SASEGT. The germline V and J ends were trimmed by 1 base and 0 bases, with 15 bases remaining between them.

The chain couples TRBV21-1 to TRBJ1-3. TRBV21-1 is marked as a pseudogene. The CDR3 is made up of 17 amino acids. The CDR3, as DNA: TGTGCCAGCAGCAAAGACGGGGGGCCTGATTCTGGAAACACCATATATTTT. This gives the protein CASSKDGGPDSGNTIYF.

The rearrangement links TRBV24-1 to TRBJ1-3; the match to TRBD1 covers 10 bases. The CDR3 is 15 residues long. CDR1 and CDR2 (germline): KGHDR, SFDVKD. The V segment lost 8 bases and the J segment 6 bases; nucleotides outside the gene matches: 9. In DNA, the CDR3 is TGTGCCACCACCCCGGGACAGGGGCCCGTAAACACCATATATTTT. This gives the protein CATTPGQGPVNTIYF.